This paragraph reports one T cell receptor beta chain. The target antigen is unknown. This likely came from a read error, as a far larger clone is one base away. Clones were sequenced by immunoSEQ multiplex PCR, and TCRdb holds only the in-frame ones, with some missing. The sample contains some 1,100,000 clones, around three quarters of which appear only once. The data originate from a study of shared clonotypes between healthy human individuals. Those who donated, Caucasian adults without exception, all lived in Nashville, Tennessee. The CDR3 is 16 residues long. The germline V gene encodes CDR1 SGHAT and CDR2 FQNNGV. Whole-study findings and limits: Naive subsets typically showed greater estimated richness than memory subsets. Sample collection involved blood only; tissue repertoires are likely different.

The TCR was taken from a man younger than 35 in good health. Some clones in this sample may be carry-over from other donors' samples. Sequenced sample: memory CD4+ T cells from PBMCs. Subset defined: CD45RA-negative fraction. This chain uses TRBV11-2 with TRBJ1-1; a weak D match, TRBD1 (5 bases). CDR3 sequence (DNA): TGTACCAGCAGCTTAAGGTTCGGGACGGTGAACACTGAAGCTTTCTTT. It encodes CTSSLRFGTVNTEAFF.